The 22 T cell receptor beta chains presented below share a single source sample, sequenced in a study of T cell responses to AZD1222 COVID-19 vaccine. Assay: immunoSEQ multiplex PCR; the TCRdb copy retains only in-frame clones and omits some. The sample carries about 99,000 clones, roughly 85% recorded once. The source was peripheral blood, collected on day 0 of AZD1222 vaccination. Receptor source: an adult in good health.

The V and J genes are TRBV19 and TRBJ1-4; unclear D gene. There are 15 residues in the CDR3. Germline V gene lookup returns CDR1 LNHDA and CDR2 SQIVND (reference sequence). The V and J ends lost 1 base and 6 bases respectively, with 12 bases between them. The CDR3 sequence: CASSIVGGGDEKLFF. The CDR3 bases are TGTGCCAGTAGTATAGTTGGAGGAGGTGATGAAAAACTGTTTTTT.

The chain is built from TRBV5-1 and TRBJ1-3; TRBD1 agrees at 7 bases. From germline, CDR1 is SGHRS and CDR2 YFSETQ. J gave up 0 bases and V 4 bases, and 4 bases lay outside the gene matches. The CDR3 has 15 amino acids. In DNA, the CDR3 is TGCGCCAGCAGCCCGGGACAGAGCTCTGGAAACACCATATATTTT. Translating gives CASSPGQSSGNTIYF.

The rearrangement uses TRBV10-3 and TRBJ1-3; D is perhaps TRBD1 (6 bases). V was shortened by 11 bases and J by 0 bases, with 26 bases between the two germline ends. The germline CDR1 and CDR2 sequences are ENHRY and SYGVKD. This CDR3 has 18 residues. The CDR3 protein is CAHQGYGQGGSSGNTIYF. The CDR3 nucleotides read TGTGCCCATCAGGGGTACGGCCAGGGAGGGAGCTCTGGAAACACCATATATTTT.

This clone was seen once. The chain combines TRBV30 with TRBJ1-2; 8 nucleotides line up with TRBD1. The CDR3 extends over 12 amino acids. CDR1 and CDR2 (germline): GTSNPN, SVGIG (reference sequence). V dropped 5 bases and J dropped 8; count of bases not matched to a gene: 7. The CDR3 spells CAWDRGLEGYTF. The CDR3 DNA reads as TGTGCCTGGGACAGGGGCCTGGAGGGCTACACCTTC.

J is TRBJ1-1 and V is TRBV14; a possible D gene is TRBD1 (5 bases). CDR3 length equals 14 residues. CDR1 is SGHDN, CDR2 FVKESK, per germline. Trimming stripped 3 bases from V and 5 bases from J, with 13 bases between. CDR3 coding DNA: TGTGCCAGCAGCCATCTAGATAGGGGAACTGAAGCTTTCTTT. Translating gives CASSHLDRGTEAFF.

The chain joins TRBV4-3 to TRBJ1-4, with D hard to call. The germline gives CDR1 LGHNA, CDR2 YSLEER. The ends were cut back, 0 bases at V and 3 bases at J, with 8 bases in the middle. The CDR3 has 15 amino acids. The CDR3 DNA follows: TGCGCCAGCAGCCAAGAGTCCAGGTCTAATGAAAAACTGTTTTTT. Translating gives CASSQESRSNEKLFF.

The gene calls are TRBV30 and TRBJ1-4; perhaps TRBD1 as D (6 bases). Germline CDR1 and CDR2: GTSNPN and SVGIG (reference sequence). The V end was cut by 3 bases, the J end by 3 bases, with 8 bases between. The CDR3 length is 13 residues. The chain's CDR3 is CAWRGQANEKLFF. CDR3 nucleotide sequence: TGTGCCTGGAGGGGACAAGCTAATGAAAAACTGTTTTTT. Complete variable domain (other parts from reference TRBV30 and TRBJ1-4): SQTIHQWPATLVQPVGSPLSLECTVEGTSNPNLYWYRQAAGRGLQLLFYSVGIGQISSEVPQNLSASRPQDRQFILSSKKLLLSDSGFYLCAWRGQANEKLFFGSGTQLSVL.

The V gene is TRBV6-6, the J gene TRBJ2-7; 9 bases map to TRBD1. Losses at the gene ends were 2 bases for V and 5 bases for J; bases not matched to a gene: 10. CDR1 and CDR2 from the germline V gene are MNHNY and SVGAGI (reference sequence). The CDR3 has 16 amino acids. The CDR3 spells CASSYPDRGYPHEQYF. In DNA, the CDR3 is TGTGCCAGCAGTTACCCGGACAGGGGCTACCCACACGAGCAGTACTTC.

The chain uses TRBV12-5 and TRBJ1-1; weak D call: TRBD1 (5 bases). V lost 5 bases and J lost 0, with 16 bases in between. The CDR3 is 16 residues long. Germline assignment: CDR1 LGHNT and CDR2 FRNRAP. CDR3 loop: CASGLRGPPMNTEAFF. CDR3 DNA: TGTGCTAGTGGTCTGCGGGGCCCTCCAATGAACACTGAAGCTTTCTTT. Complete variable domain (other parts from reference TRBV12-5 and TRBJ1-1): DARVTQTPRHKVTEMGQEVTMRCQPILGHNTVFWYRQTMMQGLELLAYFRNRAPLDDSGMPKDRFSAEMPDATLATLKIQPSEPRDSAVYFCASGLRGPPMNTEAFFGQGTRLTVV.

This clone has only one observation. The chain is built from TRBV19 and TRBJ1-6; D ambiguous. The germline V gene encodes CDR1 LNHDA and CDR2 SQIVND (reference sequence). V shed 1 base and J shed 8 bases, with 6 bases lying between them. This CDR3 has 13 amino acids. In DNA form, the CDR3 reads TGTGCCAGTAGTATAGGGTCCTATTCACCCCTCCACTTT. It yields the protein CASSIGSYSPLHF.

DNA of the CDR3: TGTGCCAGCCGCGGGTACTCTGGAAACACCATATATTTT. This sequence encodes CASRGYSGNTIYF. The chain links TRBV7-6 to TRBJ1-3; D remains unclear. In germline, CDR1 is SGHVS, CDR2 FNYEAQ. The CDR3 contains 13 residues. V was shortened by 8 bases and J by 0 bases, with 8 bases between the two germline ends. The entire variable domain, with the rest obtained from reference TRBV7-6 and TRBJ1-3, is as follows: GAGVSQSPRYKVTKRGQDVALRCDPISGHVSLYWYRQALGQGPEFLTYFNYEAQQDKSGLPNDRFSAERPEGSISTLTIQRTEQRDSAMYRCASRGYSGNTIYFGEGSWLTVV.

The chain carries TRBV21-1 and TRBJ1-4. TRBV21-1 is a recognized pseudogene. The CDR3 covers 15 residues. The DNA for the CDR3 is TGTGCCAGCAGTCCATGGGGGTTGGAGAATGAAAAACTGTTTTTT. This gives the protein CASSPWGLENEKLFF.

This sequence joins TRBV12-3 or TRBV12-4 and TRBJ1-2, with TRBD1 identical over 7 bases. The CDR3 has 13 amino acids. Trimming removed 6 bases from V and 7 bases from J; junction bases left unmatched: 8. The CDR3 coding sequence is TGTGCCAGCAGCCAGACAGGGTCGGGTGGCTACACCTTC. It yields the protein CASSQTGSGGYTF.

The chain joins TRBV11-3 to TRBJ2-5; TRBD2 matches 7 bases. The CDR3 spans 16 residues. V shed 5 bases and J 4 bases; nucleotides not matched to a gene: 13. Germline V lookup: CDR1 SGHNT, CDR2 YENEEA. This CDR3 reads CASSDSGRAYGETQYF. The CDR3 nucleotides are TGTGCCAGCAGCGATAGCGGGCGAGCCTACGGAGAGACCCAGTACTTC. The complete variable domain, with remaining parts taken from reference TRBV11-3 and TRBJ2-5, reads EAGVVQSPRYKIIEKKQPVAFWCNPISGHNTLYWYLQNLGQGPELLIRYENEEAVDDSQLPKDRFSAERLKGVDSTLKIQPAELGDSAVYLCASSDSGRAYGETQYFGPGTRLLVL.

V and J are TRBV12-2 and TRBJ1-3. TRBV12-2 corresponds to a pseudogene. The CDR3 has 16 residues. The CDR3 region is CASRSLFGYSGNTIYF. The CDR3 DNA reads TGTGCAAGTCGCTCCCTCTTTGGCTACTCTGGAAACACCATATATTTT.

This clone has a handful of counts. This chain's CDR3 is CASSSMAIGTQYF. The CDR3 nucleotides are TGTGCCAGCAGCTCCATGGCCATAGGTACGCAGTATTTT. V is TRBV5-5 and J is TRBJ2-3; D is undetermined. The CDR3 length is 13 residues. V was shortened by 3 bases and J by 8 bases, with 13 bases between the two germline ends. Germline loops: CDR1 SGHKS, CDR2 YYEKEE (reference sequence).

J is TRBJ1-1 and V is TRBV28; a weak D match, TRBD1 (5 bases). The CDR3 loop spans 13 amino acids. Germline values: CDR1 MDHEN, CDR2 SYDVKM. The V and J ends lost 8 bases and 0 bases respectively, with 10 bases between them. DNA for the CDR3: TGTGCCAGCCTGGGGGGTATGAACACTGAAGCTTTCTTT. Translating it yields CASLGGMNTEAFF. Filled out from reference TRBV28 and TRBJ1-1, the complete variable domain reads DVKVTQSSRYLVKRTGEKVFLECVQDMDHENMFWYRQDPGLGLRLIYFSYDVKMKEKGDIPEGYSVSREKKERFSLILESASTNQTSMYLCASLGGMNTEAFFGQGTRLTVV.

A note on this clone: One junction end does not reproduce the germline sequence, and a read error may be involved. This chain uses TRBV5-1 with TRBJ1-1, with TRBD1 matching over 8 bases. Per germline, CDR1 SGHRS and CDR2 YFSETQ. This CDR3 contains 15 residues. CDR3 in DNA: TGTGCCAGCTTAACCGGGACAGGACTGAACACTGAAGCTTTCTTT. It yields the protein CASLTGTGLNTEAFF. The full variable domain, rest sourced from reference TRBV5-1 and TRBJ1-1, is KAGVTQTPRYLIKTRGQQVTLSCSPISGHRSVSWYQQTPGQGLQFLFEYFSETQRNKGNFPGRFSGRQFSNSRSEMNVSTLELGDSALYLCASLTGTGLNTEAFFGQGTRLTVV.

This chain connects TRBV5-6 to TRBJ1-5; TRBD1 agrees at 9 bases. After removal of 0 bases from V and 2 bases from J, the junction contained 0 bases not matched to a gene. The germline V gene encodes CDR1 SGHDT and CDR2 YYEEEE. CDR3 length: 15 amino acids. As DNA, the CDR3 is TGTGCCAGCAGCTTGGGGACAGGGGGCAATCAGCCCCAGCATTTT. Amino acids: CASSLGTGGNQPQHF.

This clone was observed a single time. The chain couples TRBV4-2 to TRBJ1-4; 8 bases are a match to TRBD1. Per germline, CDR1 LGHNA and CDR2 YNFKEQ. With 1 base clipped from V and 8 bases from J, the junction kept 12 bases outside the gene matches. The CDR3 runs to 17 residues. The CDR3 DNA reads as TGTGCCAGCAGCCAAGTCCCCCAAGGGACAGGATCCGAAAAACTGTTTTTT. This sequence encodes CASSQVPQGTGSEKLFF.

The V gene is TRBV6-5, the J gene TRBJ1-1; weak D call: TRBD1 (6 bases). Trimming removed 6 bases at V and 0 bases at J, with 11 bases between. Germline V gene sequence: CDR1 MNHEY, CDR2 SVGAGI. The CDR3 covers 14 residues. As DNA, the CDR3 is TGTGCCAGCAGCCCGGGACATCTGAACACTGAAGCTTTCTTT. Its protein is CASSPGHLNTEAFF.

This clone was detected only a few times. The chain recombines TRBV4-2 with TRBJ2-7; D gene unclear. Looked up from germline, CDR1 is LGHNA and CDR2 is YNFKEQ. The CDR3 runs to 15 residues. V was shortened by 1 base and J by 3 bases, with 13 bases between the two germline ends. The CDR3 here is CASSQGIGNDYEQYF. The CDR3 DNA sequence: TGTGCCAGCAGCCAAGGTATAGGAAACGACTACGAGCAGTACTTC.